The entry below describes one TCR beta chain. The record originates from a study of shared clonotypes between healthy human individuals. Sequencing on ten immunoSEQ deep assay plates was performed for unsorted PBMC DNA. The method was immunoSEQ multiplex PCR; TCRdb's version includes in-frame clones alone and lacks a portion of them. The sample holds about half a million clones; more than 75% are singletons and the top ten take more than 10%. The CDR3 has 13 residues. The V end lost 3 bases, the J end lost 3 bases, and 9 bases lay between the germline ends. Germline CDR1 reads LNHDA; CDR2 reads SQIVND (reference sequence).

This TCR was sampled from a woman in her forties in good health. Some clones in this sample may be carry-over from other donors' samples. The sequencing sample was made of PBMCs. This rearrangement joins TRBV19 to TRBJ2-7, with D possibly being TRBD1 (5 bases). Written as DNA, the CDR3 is TGTGCCAGTAGTATGGGGCAGCTCTACGAGCAGTACTTC. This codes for CASSMGQLYEQYF.